This note documents a single TCR beta chain sequence. This CDR3 spans 14 amino acids. The V and J ends lost 5 bases and 8 bases, in that order; junction bases with no gene match: 9. Germline lookup yields CDR1 LNHDA and CDR2 SQIVND (reference sequence). The data belong to a study of blood T cell repertoires in COVID-19. Looking at the study overall: Spain, Italy and the United States supplied samples that represented acute and convalescent COVID-19.

Authors' methods: Quantification of nucleated cells was approximated via reference gene primer amplification. TCRdb's table, derived via immunoSEQ multiplex PCR, lists solely in-frame clones and lacks some. V, J and clone size are those of that table, while D and trimming were read from the DNA. The data hold a few hundred thousand clones, with 85% observed a single time. The chain recombines TRBV19 with TRBJ1-2; 9 nucleotides line up with TRBD1. The sequenced sample consisted of peripheral blood. The sequence derives from a human donor in a cohort sampled during active COVID-19. The CDR3 DNA sequence: TGTGCCAGTAGTCCGGGGGACAGGGTTAGCGGCTACACCTTC. The encoded protein is CASSPGDRVSGYTF. The complete variable domain, with remaining parts taken from reference TRBV19 and TRBJ1-2, reads DGGITQSPKYLFRKEGQNVTLSCEQNLNHDAMYWYRQDPGQGLRLIYYSQIVNDFQKGDIAEGYSVSREKKESFPLTVTSAQKNPTAFYLCASSPGDRVSGYTFGSGTRLTVV.